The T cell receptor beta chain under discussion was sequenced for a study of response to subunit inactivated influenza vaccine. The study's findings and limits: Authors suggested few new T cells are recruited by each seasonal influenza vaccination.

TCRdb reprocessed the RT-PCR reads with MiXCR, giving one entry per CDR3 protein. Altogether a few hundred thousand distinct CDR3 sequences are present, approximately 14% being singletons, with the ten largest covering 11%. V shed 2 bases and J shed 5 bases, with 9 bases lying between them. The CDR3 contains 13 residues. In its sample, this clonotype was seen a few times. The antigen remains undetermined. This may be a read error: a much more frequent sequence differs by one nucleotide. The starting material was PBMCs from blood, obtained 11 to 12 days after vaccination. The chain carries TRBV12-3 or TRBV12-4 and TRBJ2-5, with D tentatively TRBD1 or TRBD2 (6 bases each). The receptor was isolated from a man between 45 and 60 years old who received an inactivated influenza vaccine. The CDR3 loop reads CASSLIGGETQYF. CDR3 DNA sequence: TGTGCCAGCAGTTTAATAGGGGGGGAGACCCAGTACTTC.